The 27 T cell receptor beta chains below were found in one sample sequenced in a study of shared clonotypes between healthy human individuals. TCRdb's table, derived via immunoSEQ multiplex PCR, lists solely in-frame clones and lacks some. The sample lists roughly 1,000,000 clones, approximately 80% occurring once. The source material was memory CD4+ T cells from PBMCs. Subset noted: CD45RA-negative fraction. These receptors were taken from a man aged 18 to 30 in good health. Some clones in this sample may be carry-over from other donors' samples.

On this clone itself: This may be a read error: a much more frequent sequence differs by one nucleotide. This sample also contains other DNA sequences that code for the same CDR3. CDR3 sequence: CASSEYEGAGELFF. The CDR3 DNA reads as TGTGCCAGTAGTGAATATGAGGGGGCCGGGGAGCTGTTTTTT. This chain connects TRBV25-1 to TRBJ2-2; D may be TRBD1 (6 bases). This CDR3 is 14 amino acids long. Germline lookup yields CDR1 MGHDK and CDR2 SYGVNS.

This clone was observed once. In the same sample, other DNA sequences code for this CDR3. Here the CDR3 reads CASSRDSIGYTF. The CDR3 DNA sequence: TGTGCCAGCAGCCGGGACAGTATCGGCTACACCTTC. The chain employs TRBV7-9 and TRBJ1-2, with 7 bases aligning to TRBD1. The length of the CDR3 is 12 residues. J was trimmed by 8 bases and V by 5 bases; bases with no gene match: 5. CDR1 and CDR2 (germline): SEHNR, FQNEAQ (reference sequence).

This chain connects TRBV7-2 to TRBJ1-3, with 8 bases matching TRBD1. This CDR3 is 15 amino acids long. Germline CDR1 SGHTA, CDR2 FQGNSA. With 3 bases clipped from V and 4 bases from J, the junction kept 5 bases outside the gene matches. The CDR3: CASSFRQGRGNTIYF. DNA for the CDR3: TGTGCCAGCAGCTTCAGACAGGGGAGGGGAAACACCATATATTTT.

The CDR3 protein is CASSVDSSFNQPQHF. CDR3 bases: TGTGCCAGCAGCGTGGACTCCTCTTTCAATCAGCCCCAGCATTTT. The chain links TRBV9 to TRBJ1-5; D uncertain. Germline CDR1 reads SGDLS; CDR2 reads YYNGEE. Between the trimmed V and J ends, which lost 2 bases and 3 bases, there was a span of 12 bases. The CDR3 contains 15 residues.

CDR3 sequence reads: CAISASGAPGELFF. The CDR3 DNA reads as TGTGCCATCAGTGCTTCCGGGGCTCCCGGGGAGCTGTTTTTT. The chain links TRBV10-3 to TRBJ2-2; D assignment may be TRBD1 or TRBD2 (5 bases each). The CDR3 runs to 14 residues. Trimming pared 4 bases from V and 6 bases from J, leaving 12 bases between. Germline CDR1 is ENHRY and CDR2 is SYGVKD.

This clone showed up just a few times. This sequence joins TRBV18 and TRBJ1-5, with D perhaps matching TRBD1 (6 bases). Germline values: CDR1 KGHSH, CDR2 LQKENI. The CDR3 contains 15 residues. The ends were cut back, 2 bases at V and 5 bases at J, with 13 bases in the middle. The CDR3, as DNA: TGTGCCAGCTCACCAATCGGGGGCGTCGATCAGCCCCAGCATTTT. It codes for CASSPIGGVDQPQHF.

Comments on this clone: It may be a read error: a sequence one base away is much more abundant. The chain recombines TRBV29-1 with TRBJ2-3; 15 nucleotides line up with TRBD2. Unmatched junction bases numbered 8, after V lost 0 bases and J lost 4 bases. CDR3 length equals 18 residues. Per germline, CDR1 SQVTM and CDR2 ANQGSEA. CDR3 nucleotides: TGCAGCGTTGAAGATGCAGGACTAGCGGGAGGGCGGGCAGATACGCAGTATTTT. This codes for CSVEDAGLAGGRADTQYF.

The rearrangement uses TRBV28 and TRBJ1-1; perhaps TRBD1 as D (5 bases). The germline gives CDR1 MDHEN, CDR2 SYDVKM. V lost 6 bases, J lost 9 bases, and 20 bases lay in between. This CDR3 region has 14 residues. The CDR3 bases are TGTGCCAGCAGCCCCACAGGCCCCTTTAAGAAAGCTTTCTTT. Protein: CASSPTGPFKKAFF.

The chain joins TRBV28 to TRBJ2-3, with 7 bases fitting TRBD2. The ends lost 8 bases at V and 4 bases at J; junction bases unmatched: 9. The CDR3 loop spans 14 amino acids. Germline CDR1 and CDR2: MDHEN and SYDVKM. The DNA of the CDR3 is TGTGCCAGCCTACAAAGGGGAGGGGCAGATACGCAGTATTTT. Amino acids: CASLQRGGADTQYF.

This chain connects TRBV18 to TRBJ2-7; possible D gene TRBD1, 5 bases. CDR3 length: 13 residues. Germline V gene data show CDR1 as KGHSH and CDR2 as LQKENI. Trimming shortened V by 0 bases and J by 6 bases, and 9 bases separated the two germline ends. The CDR3 DNA is TGTGCCAGCTCACCACCACAGGCGCTCGAGCAGTACTTC. This sequence encodes CASSPPQALEQYF.

This rearrangement joins TRBV6-5 to TRBJ2-5; no definite D call. The CDR3 has 11 amino acids. The germline V gene encodes CDR1 MNHEY and CDR2 SVGAGI. Deletions cut 11 bases from V and 1 base from J, with 8 bases between. CDR3 sequence reads: CALPVQETQYF. The CDR3 bases are TGTGCCCTCCCGGTCCAAGAGACCCAGTACTTC.

This chain connects TRBV6-1 to TRBJ2-1; D is unclear. Germline V gene sequence: CDR1 MNHNS, CDR2 SASEGT. This CDR3 has 15 amino acids. The V gene lost 0 bases and the J gene lost 10 bases, with 16 bases spanning the gap. CDR3 loop: CASSEAVGPYIEQFF. Here the CDR3 DNA reads TGTGCCAGCAGTGAAGCGGTGGGCCCATATATAGAGCAGTTCTTC.

This clone was counted a few times. Other DNA sequences in this sample translate to the same CDR3. In nucleotides, the CDR3 is TGTGCCAGCAGTTCCCAGGGCTATGGCTACACCTTC. Translation gives CASSSQGYGYTF. This chain uses TRBV27 with TRBJ1-2; weak D call: TRBD1 (5 bases). Germline CDR1 reads MNHEY; CDR2 reads SMNVEV (reference sequence). Trimming removed 4 bases from V and 4 bases from J, with 7 bases in between. The CDR3 is 12 amino acids.

V is TRBV5-6 and J is TRBJ1-2, with TRBD1 matching 7 bases. This CDR3 spans 15 amino acids. V shed 2 bases, J shed 4 bases, and the junction held 8 bases outside the gene matches. The germline V gene encodes CDR1 SGHDT and CDR2 YYEEEE. The CDR3 nucleotides read TGTGCCAGCAGCTTCTCACGACAGGGTCGCTATGGCTACACCTTC. As protein: CASSFSRQGRYGYTF. Looking up the rest from reference TRBV5-6 and TRBJ1-2 gives the full variable domain: DAGVTQSPTHLIKTRGQQVTLRCSPKSGHDTVSWYQQALGQGPQFIFQYYEEEERQRGNFPDRFSGHQFPNYSSELNVNALLLGDSALYLCASSFSRQGRYGYTFGSGTRLTVV.

In the case of this clone: The same CDR3 also results from other DNA sequences found in this sample. This chain links TRBV5-1 with TRBJ1-4; 7 positions match TRBD1. J gave up 5 bases and V 0 bases, and 4 bases lay outside the gene matches. Germline values: CDR1 SGHRS, CDR2 YFSETQ. The CDR3 is 15 amino acids. CDR3 in amino acids: CASSLGGTVNEKLFF. CDR3 DNA: TGCGCCAGCAGCTTGGGTGGGACAGTGAATGAAAAACTGTTTTTT.

This clone is a singleton in its sample. This chain joins TRBV30 and TRBJ2-3, with no clear D. The CDR3 spans 14 residues. Trimming removed 3 bases at V and 7 bases at J, with 17 bases between. Germline V CDR1 and CDR2: GTSNPN, SVGIG (reference sequence). DNA for the CDR3: TGTGCCTGGAGCCTAACGCCCTTGGTAAATACGCAGTATTTT. It specifies CAWSLTPLVNTQYF.

The chain carries TRBV28 and TRBJ2-5, with 9 bases fitting TRBD1. V shed 6 bases and J 2 bases; nucleotides not matched to a gene: 10. Germline-derived CDR1 and CDR2 are MDHEN and SYDVKM. The CDR3 is 16 residues long. CDR3 DNA: TGTGCCAGCAGCCCAGCCGGGGGGACAGGGCAAGAGACCCAGTACTTC. Protein sequence: CASSPAGGTGQETQYF.

A single count supports this clone. CDR3 loop: CASGEYIQYF. CDR3 nucleotides: TGTGCCAGCGGCGAGTACATTCAGTACTTC. This chain joins TRBV2 and TRBJ2-4; unclear D gene. V was cut by 8 bases and J by 8 bases, with 7 bases left in between. The CDR3 has 10 amino acids. Per germline, CDR1 SNHLY and CDR2 FYNNEI. The whole variable domain, remainder taken from reference TRBV2 and TRBJ2-4, is EPEVTQTPSHQVTQMGQEVILRCVPISNHLYFYWYRQILGQKVEFLVSFYNNEISEKSEIFDDQFSVERPDGSNFTLKIRSTKLEDSAMYFCASGEYIQYFGAGTRLSVL.

This clone has more than one count but fewer than ten. The rearrangement links TRBV2 to TRBJ2-7; TRBD2 matches 9 bases. Germline lookup yields CDR1 SNHLY and CDR2 FYNNEI. With 4 bases clipped from V and 7 bases from J, the junction kept 2 bases outside the gene matches. The CDR3 loop spans 12 amino acids. The CDR3 DNA reads as TGTGCCAGCAGTGTTACTAGCGGGGAGCAGTACTTC. The encoded protein is CASSVTSGEQYF.

The chain is built from TRBV5-1 and TRBJ2-1; D is tentatively TRBD1 or TRBD2 (5 bases each). The CDR3 length is 13 residues. Germline lookup yields CDR1 SGHRS and CDR2 YFSETQ. The V and J ends lost 4 bases and 15 bases respectively, with 20 bases between them. The CDR3 DNA follows: TGCGCCAGCAGCCCGGGACGGCGAGAGGTACGGTTCTTC. This gives the protein CASSPGRREVRFF.

The chain carries TRBV7-9 and TRBJ2-7; the D is unclear. The CDR3 length is 12 residues. CDR1 and CDR2 (germline): SEHNR, FQNEAQ (reference sequence). V lost 0 bases, J lost 6 bases, and 6 bases lay in between. CDR3 nucleotides: TGTGCCAGCAGCTTAGCGTTGGTCGAGCAGTACTTC. This sequence encodes CASSLALVEQYF.

This clone was counted a single time. This chain uses TRBV28 with TRBJ1-2; TRBD1 is a possible D gene (5 bases). Germline lookup yields CDR1 MDHEN and CDR2 SYDVKM. The CDR3 is 15 amino acids. Trimming took 1 base from V and 3 from J, leaving 12 bases between them. The CDR3 protein is CASSLLQRDYYGYTF. Written as DNA, the CDR3 is TGTGCCAGCAGTTTATTACAGAGGGACTACTATGGCTACACCTTC.

The table lists this clone with a few counts. The chain couples TRBV28 to TRBJ2-4; TRBD1 aligns across 9 bases. Germline V CDR1 and CDR2: MDHEN, SYDVKM. The CDR3 is 16 residues long. J was trimmed by 0 bases and V by 6 bases; bases with no gene match: 6. CDR3 in DNA: TGTGCCAGCAGACAACAGGGGGCACTAGCCAAAAACATTCAGTACTTC. Amino acid sequence: CASRQQGALAKNIQYF.

The chain is built from TRBV2 and TRBJ2-1; D is undetermined. The V gene's germline CDR1 is SNHLY and CDR2 FYNNEI. V was trimmed by 6 bases and J by 7 bases, leaving 7 bases between them. The CDR3 totals 11 residues. The DNA of the CDR3 is TGTGCCAGCAGGTCTATGAATGAGCAGTTCTTC. Amino acids: CASRSMNEQFF.

For this clone: It may be a read error: a sequence one base away is much more abundant. The chain uses TRBV28 and TRBJ1-2; D is ambiguous. Germline lookup yields CDR1 MDHEN and CDR2 SYDVKM. This CDR3 spans 16 amino acids. CDR3 region: CTTSVMAGRNNYGYTF. The CDR3, as DNA: TGTACCACCTCAGTAATGGCAGGACGAAACAACTATGGCTACACCTTC.

This clone showed up just a few times. The rearrangement uses TRBV19 and TRBJ1-1; TRBD1 aligns across 8 bases. This CDR3 has 14 residues. V gave up 5 bases and J gave up 5 bases; unmatched junction bases: 7. CDR1 is LNHDA, CDR2 SQIVND, per germline (reference sequence). This chain's CDR3 is CASSGQGDGTEAFF. The CDR3 DNA sequence: TGTGCCAGTAGTGGACAGGGTGATGGGACTGAAGCTTTCTTT.

The chain recombines TRBV30 with TRBJ1-2; maybe TRBD1 (6 bases). The ends were cut back, 1 base at V and 5 bases at J, with 11 bases in the middle. The germline V gene encodes CDR1 GTSNPN and CDR2 SVGIG (reference sequence). CDR3 length: 13 amino acids. CDR3 in amino acids: CAWSAGHGYGYTF. Here the CDR3 DNA reads TGTGCCTGGAGTGCGGGACATGGGTATGGCTACACCTTC.